This TCR beta chain was sequenced in a study of shared clonotypes between healthy human individuals. This table comes from immunoSEQ multiplex PCR, and its TCRdb copy is limited to in-frame clones, with some not included. The sample shows about 600,000 clones, roughly four fifths of them seen only once. The ends lost 0 bases at V and 5 bases at J; junction bases unmatched: 7. CDR1 and CDR2 from the germline V gene are SGDLS and YYNGEE. The CDR3 is 16 amino acids. The specimen sequenced was PBMCs. This chain links TRBV9 with TRBJ2-2, with 7 positions matching TRBD1. This receptor was identified in a woman in her forties in good health. Some clones in this sample may be carry-over from other donors' samples. The CDR3 sequence is CASSVEQGWKTGELFF. The CDR3 nucleotides read TGTGCCAGCAGCGTAGAACAGGGGTGGAAAACCGGGGAGCTGTTTTTT.